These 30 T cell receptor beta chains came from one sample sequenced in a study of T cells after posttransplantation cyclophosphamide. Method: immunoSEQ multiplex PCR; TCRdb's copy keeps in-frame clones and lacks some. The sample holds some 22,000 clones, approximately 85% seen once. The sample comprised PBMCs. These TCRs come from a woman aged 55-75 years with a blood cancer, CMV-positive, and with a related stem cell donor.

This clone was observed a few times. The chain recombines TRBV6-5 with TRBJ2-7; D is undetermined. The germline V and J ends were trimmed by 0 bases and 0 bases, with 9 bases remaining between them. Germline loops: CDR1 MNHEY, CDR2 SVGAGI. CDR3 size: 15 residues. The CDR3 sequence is CASSYSTFSSYEQYF. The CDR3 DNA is TGTGCCAGCAGTTACTCTACGTTTAGCTCCTACGAGCAGTACTTC.

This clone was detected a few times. The CDR3 here is CASSLIAINEQFF. CDR3 in DNA: TGTGCCAGCAGCTTGATAGCTATAAATGAGCAGTTCTTC. The rearrangement joins TRBV5-4 to TRBJ2-1; D gene ambiguous. The V gene's germline CDR1 is SGHNT and CDR2 YYREEE (reference sequence). The CDR3 is made up of 13 amino acids. V gave up 1 base and J gave up 7 bases, with 9 bases separating them.

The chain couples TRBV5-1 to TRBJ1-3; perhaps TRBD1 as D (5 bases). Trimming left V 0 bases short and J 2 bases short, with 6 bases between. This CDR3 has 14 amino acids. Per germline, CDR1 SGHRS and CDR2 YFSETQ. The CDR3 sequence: CASSLAGTGNTIYF. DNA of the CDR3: TGCGCCAGCAGCTTGGCAGGGACTGGAAACACCATATATTTT.

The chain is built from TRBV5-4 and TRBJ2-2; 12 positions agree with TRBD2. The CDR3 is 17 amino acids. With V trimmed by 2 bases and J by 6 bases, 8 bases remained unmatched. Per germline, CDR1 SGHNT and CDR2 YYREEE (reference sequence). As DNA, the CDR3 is TGTGCCAGCAGCTTTTCGGGACTAGCGGGCCGTCCCGGGGAGCTGTTTTTT. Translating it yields CASSFSGLAGRPGELFF.

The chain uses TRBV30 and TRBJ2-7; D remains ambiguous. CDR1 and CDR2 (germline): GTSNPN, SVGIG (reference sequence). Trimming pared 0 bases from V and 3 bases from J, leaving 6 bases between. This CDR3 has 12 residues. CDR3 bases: TGTGCCTGGAGTGTACGGTACTACGAGCAGTACTTC. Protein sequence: CAWSVRYYEQYF.

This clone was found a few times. The CDR3 loop reads CAWSAPLRQYF. CDR3 DNA sequence: TGTGCCTGGAGTGCCCCTCTTCGGCAGTACTTC. This chain joins TRBV30 and TRBJ2-7; D is uncertain. Trimming removed 1 base from V and 9 bases from J, with 10 bases in between. The CDR3 extends over 11 amino acids. Germline values: CDR1 GTSNPN, CDR2 SVGIG (reference sequence). Drawing the rest from reference TRBV30 and TRBJ2-7, the complete variable domain is SQTIHQWPATLVQPVGSPLSLECTVEGTSNPNLYWYRQAAGRGLQLLFYSVGIGQISSEVPQNLSASRPQDRQFILSSKKLLLSDSGFYLCAWSAPLRQYFGPGTRLTVT.

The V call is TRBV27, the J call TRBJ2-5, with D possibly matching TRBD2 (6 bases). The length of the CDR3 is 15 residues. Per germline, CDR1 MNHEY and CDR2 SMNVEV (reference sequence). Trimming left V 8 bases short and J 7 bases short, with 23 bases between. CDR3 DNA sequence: TGTGCCAGCCAATCAATGCGGGGTTCCGGGGTGACCCAGTACTTC. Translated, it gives CASQSMRGSGVTQYF.

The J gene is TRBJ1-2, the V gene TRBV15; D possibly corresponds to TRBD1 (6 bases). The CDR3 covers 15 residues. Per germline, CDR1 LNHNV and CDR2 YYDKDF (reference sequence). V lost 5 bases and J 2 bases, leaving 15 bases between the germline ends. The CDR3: CATSPTGSGNYGYTF. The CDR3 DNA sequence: TGTGCCACCAGCCCCACAGGGTCAGGGAACTATGGCTACACCTTC.

CDR3 sequence reads: CASSRGTGNTEAFF. For the CDR3, the DNA is TGTGCCAGCAGTCGGGGGACGGGGAACACTGAAGCTTTCTTT. The V call is TRBV7-2, the J call TRBJ1-1, with a weak D call TRBD1 (5 bases). The germline gives CDR1 SGHTA, CDR2 FQGNSA. There are 14 residues in the CDR3. V lost 6 bases to trimming and J lost 1 base, with 12 bases between them.

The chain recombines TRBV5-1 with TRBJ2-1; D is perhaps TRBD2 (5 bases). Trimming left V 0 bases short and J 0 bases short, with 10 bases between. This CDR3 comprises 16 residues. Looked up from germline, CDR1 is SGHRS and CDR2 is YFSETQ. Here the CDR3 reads CASSLGGFRSYNEQFF. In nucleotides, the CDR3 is TGCGCCAGCAGCTTGGGAGGGTTCCGCTCCTACAATGAGCAGTTCTTC. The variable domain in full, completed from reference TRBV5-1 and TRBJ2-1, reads KAGVTQTPRYLIKTRGQQVTLSCSPISGHRSVSWYQQTPGQGLQFLFEYFSETQRNKGNFPGRFSGRQFSNSRSEMNVSTLELGDSALYLCASSLGGFRSYNEQFFGPGTRLTVL.

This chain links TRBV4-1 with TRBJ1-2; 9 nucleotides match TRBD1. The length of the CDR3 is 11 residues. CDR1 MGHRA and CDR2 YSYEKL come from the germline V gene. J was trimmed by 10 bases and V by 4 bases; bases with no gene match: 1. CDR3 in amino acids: CASSRDRDYTF. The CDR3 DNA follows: TGCGCCAGCAGCCGGGACAGGGACTACACCTTC.

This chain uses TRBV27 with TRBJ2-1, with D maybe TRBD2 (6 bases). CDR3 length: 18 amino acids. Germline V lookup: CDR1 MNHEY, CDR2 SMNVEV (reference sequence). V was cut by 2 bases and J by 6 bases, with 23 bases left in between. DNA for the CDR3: TGTGCCAGCAGTTTACAGACTAGTCACCTCCTCGGTCTCAATGAGCAGTTCTTC. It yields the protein CASSLQTSHLLGLNEQFF.

The DNA for the CDR3 is TGCAGCGTTGAAGTTCACAGGGGATACGAGCAGTACTTC. This translates into CSVEVHRGYEQYF. The V call is TRBV29-1, the J call TRBJ2-7; 7 bases agree with TRBD1. The CDR3 totals 13 residues. Per the germline V gene, CDR1 is SQVTM and CDR2 is ANQGSEA. V shed 1 base, J shed 4 bases, and the junction held 4 bases outside the gene matches.

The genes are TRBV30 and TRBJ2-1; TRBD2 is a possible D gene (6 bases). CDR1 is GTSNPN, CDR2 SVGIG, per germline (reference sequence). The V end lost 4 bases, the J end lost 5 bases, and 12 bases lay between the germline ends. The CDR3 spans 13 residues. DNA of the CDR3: TGTGCCTGGACGGGACTGGATAACAATGAGCAGTTCTTC. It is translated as CAWTGLDNNEQFF.

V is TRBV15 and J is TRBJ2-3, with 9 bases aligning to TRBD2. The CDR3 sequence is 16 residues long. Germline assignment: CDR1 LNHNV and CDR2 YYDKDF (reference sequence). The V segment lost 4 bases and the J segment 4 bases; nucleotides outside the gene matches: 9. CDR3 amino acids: CATSTRFSGSSDTQYF. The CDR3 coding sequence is TGTGCCACCAGCACCCGGTTTAGCGGGAGTTCAGATACGCAGTATTTT.

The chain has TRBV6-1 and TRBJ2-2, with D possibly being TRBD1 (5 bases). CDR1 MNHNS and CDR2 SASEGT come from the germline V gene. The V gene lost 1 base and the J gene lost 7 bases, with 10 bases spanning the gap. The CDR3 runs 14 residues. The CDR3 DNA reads TGTGCCAGCAGTGAAGAGCCAAGGGGCGGGGAGCTGTTTTTT. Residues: CASSEEPRGGELFF.

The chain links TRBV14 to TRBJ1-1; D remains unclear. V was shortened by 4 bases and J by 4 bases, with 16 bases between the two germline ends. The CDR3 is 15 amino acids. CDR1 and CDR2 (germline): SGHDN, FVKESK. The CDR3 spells CASSRNRVLGTEAFF. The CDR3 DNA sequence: TGTGCCAGCAGCCGTAACCGGGTCCTGGGCACTGAAGCTTTCTTT. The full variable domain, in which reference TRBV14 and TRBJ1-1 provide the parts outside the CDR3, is EAGVTQFPSHSVIEKGQTVTLRCDPISGHDNLYWYRRVMGKEIKFLLHFVKESKQDESGMPNNRFLAERTGGTYSTLKVQPAELEDSGVYFCASSRNRVLGTEAFFGQGTRLTVV.

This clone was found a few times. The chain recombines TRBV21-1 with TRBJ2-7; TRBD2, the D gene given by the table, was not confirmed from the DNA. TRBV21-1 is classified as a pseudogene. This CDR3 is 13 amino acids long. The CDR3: CASSSSLVYEQYF. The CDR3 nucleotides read TGTGCCAGCAGCTCCTCACTAGTCTACGAGCAGTACTTC.

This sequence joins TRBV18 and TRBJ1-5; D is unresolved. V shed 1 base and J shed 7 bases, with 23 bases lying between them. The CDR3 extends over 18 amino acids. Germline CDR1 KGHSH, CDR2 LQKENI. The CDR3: CASSPRVGGPGGVQPQHF. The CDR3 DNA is TGTGCCAGCTCACCACGAGTCGGAGGGCCTGGCGGGGTGCAGCCCCAGCATTTT. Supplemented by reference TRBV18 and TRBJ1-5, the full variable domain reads NAGVMQNPRHLVRRRGQEARLRCSPMKGHSHVYWYRQLPEEGLKFMVYLQKENIIDESGMPKERFSAEFPKEGPSILRIQQVVRGDSAAYFCASSPRVGGPGGVQPQHFGDGTRLSIL.

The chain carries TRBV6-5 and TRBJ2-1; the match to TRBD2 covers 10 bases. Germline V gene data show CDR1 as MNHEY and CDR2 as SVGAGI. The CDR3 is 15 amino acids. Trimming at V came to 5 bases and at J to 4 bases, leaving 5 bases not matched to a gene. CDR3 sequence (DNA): TGTGCCAGCAGTCTAGCGGGAGCGGTATACAATGAGCAGTTCTTC. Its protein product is CASSLAGAVYNEQFF.

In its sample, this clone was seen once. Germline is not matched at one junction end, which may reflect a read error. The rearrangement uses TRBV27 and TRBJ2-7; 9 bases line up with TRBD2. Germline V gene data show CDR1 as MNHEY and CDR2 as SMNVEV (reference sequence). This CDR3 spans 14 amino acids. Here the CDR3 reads CAGSFSGSSYEQYF. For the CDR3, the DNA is TGTGCCGGCAGCTTTAGCGGGAGCTCCTACGAGCAGTACTTC.

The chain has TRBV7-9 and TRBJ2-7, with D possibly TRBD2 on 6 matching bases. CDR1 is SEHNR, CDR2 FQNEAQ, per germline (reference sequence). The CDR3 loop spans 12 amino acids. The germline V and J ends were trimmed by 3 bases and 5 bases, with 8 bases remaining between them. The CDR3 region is CASSFSGDEQYF. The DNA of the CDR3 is TGTGCCAGCAGCTTTAGCGGAGACGAGCAGTACTTC.

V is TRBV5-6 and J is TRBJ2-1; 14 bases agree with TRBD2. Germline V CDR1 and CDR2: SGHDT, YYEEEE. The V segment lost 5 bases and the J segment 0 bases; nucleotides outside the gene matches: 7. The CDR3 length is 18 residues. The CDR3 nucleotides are TGTGCCAGCAGACCGGGACTAGCGGGAGAAGGCTCCTACAATGAGCAGTTCTTC. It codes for CASRPGLAGEGSYNEQFF.

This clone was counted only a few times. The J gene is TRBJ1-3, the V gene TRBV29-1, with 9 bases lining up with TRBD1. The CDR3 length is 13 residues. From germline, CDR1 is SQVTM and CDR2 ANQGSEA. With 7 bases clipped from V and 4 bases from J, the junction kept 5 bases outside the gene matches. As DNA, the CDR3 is TGCAGCGCAGTACAGGGGGCAGGAAACACCATATATTTT. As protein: CSAVQGAGNTIYF. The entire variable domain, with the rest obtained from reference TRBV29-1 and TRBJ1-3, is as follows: SAVISQKPSRDICQRGTSLTIQCQVDSQVTMMFWYRQQPGQSLTLIATANQGSEATYESGFVIDKFPISRPNLTFSTLTVSNMSPEDSSIYLCSAVQGAGNTIYFGEGSWLTVV.

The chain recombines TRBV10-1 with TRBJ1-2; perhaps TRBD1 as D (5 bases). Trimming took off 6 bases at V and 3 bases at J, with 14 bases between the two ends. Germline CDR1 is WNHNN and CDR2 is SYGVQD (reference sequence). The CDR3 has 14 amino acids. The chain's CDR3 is CASRRAVGHYGYTF. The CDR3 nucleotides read TGCGCCAGCAGAAGGGCCGTGGGGCACTATGGCTACACCTTC.

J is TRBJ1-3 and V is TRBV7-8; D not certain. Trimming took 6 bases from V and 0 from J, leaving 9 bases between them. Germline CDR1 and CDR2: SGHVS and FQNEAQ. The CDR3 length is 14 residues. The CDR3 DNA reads TGTGCCAGCAGACCCCTACGCTCTGGAAACACCATATATTTT. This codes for CASRPLRSGNTIYF.

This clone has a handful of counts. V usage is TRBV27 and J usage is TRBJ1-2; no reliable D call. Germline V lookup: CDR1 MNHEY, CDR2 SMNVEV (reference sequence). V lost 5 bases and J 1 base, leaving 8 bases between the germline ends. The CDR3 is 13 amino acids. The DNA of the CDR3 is TGTGCCAGCAGTCCACAGAATAACTATGGCTACACCTTC. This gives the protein CASSPQNNYGYTF.

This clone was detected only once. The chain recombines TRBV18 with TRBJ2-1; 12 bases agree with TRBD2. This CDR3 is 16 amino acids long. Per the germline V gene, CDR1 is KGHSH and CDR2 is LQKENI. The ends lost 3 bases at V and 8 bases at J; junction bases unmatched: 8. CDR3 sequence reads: CASSPMTSGSLDEQFF. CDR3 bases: TGTGCCAGCTCACCGATGACTAGCGGGAGTCTCGATGAGCAGTTCTTC.

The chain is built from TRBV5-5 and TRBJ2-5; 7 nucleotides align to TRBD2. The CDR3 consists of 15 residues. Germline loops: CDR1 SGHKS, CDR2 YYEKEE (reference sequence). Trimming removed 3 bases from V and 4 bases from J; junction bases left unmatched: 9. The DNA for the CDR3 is TGTGCCAGCAGCTGGCCATCTAGCGGCCGAGAGACCCAGTACTTC. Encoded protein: CASSWPSSGRETQYF.

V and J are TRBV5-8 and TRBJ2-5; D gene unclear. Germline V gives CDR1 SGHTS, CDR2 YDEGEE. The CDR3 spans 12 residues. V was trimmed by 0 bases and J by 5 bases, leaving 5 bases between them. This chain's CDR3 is CASSLARETQYF. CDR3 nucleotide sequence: TGTGCCAGCAGCTTGGCGAGGGAGACCCAGTACTTC.